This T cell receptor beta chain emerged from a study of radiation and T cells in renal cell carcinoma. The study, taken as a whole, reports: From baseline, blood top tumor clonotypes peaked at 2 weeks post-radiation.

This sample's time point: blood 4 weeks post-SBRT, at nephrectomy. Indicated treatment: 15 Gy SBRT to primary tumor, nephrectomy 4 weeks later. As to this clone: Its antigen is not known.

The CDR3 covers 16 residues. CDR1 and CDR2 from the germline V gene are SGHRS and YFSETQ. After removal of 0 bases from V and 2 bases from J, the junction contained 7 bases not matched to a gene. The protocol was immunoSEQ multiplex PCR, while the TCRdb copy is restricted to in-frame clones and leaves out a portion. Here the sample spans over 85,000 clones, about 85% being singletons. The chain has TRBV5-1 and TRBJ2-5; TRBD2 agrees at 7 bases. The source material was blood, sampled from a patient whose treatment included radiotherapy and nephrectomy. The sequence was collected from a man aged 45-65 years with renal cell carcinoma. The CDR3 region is CASSLAGASGQETQYF. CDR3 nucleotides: TGCGCCAGCAGCTTGGCCGGGGCTAGCGGACAAGAGACCCAGTACTTC.